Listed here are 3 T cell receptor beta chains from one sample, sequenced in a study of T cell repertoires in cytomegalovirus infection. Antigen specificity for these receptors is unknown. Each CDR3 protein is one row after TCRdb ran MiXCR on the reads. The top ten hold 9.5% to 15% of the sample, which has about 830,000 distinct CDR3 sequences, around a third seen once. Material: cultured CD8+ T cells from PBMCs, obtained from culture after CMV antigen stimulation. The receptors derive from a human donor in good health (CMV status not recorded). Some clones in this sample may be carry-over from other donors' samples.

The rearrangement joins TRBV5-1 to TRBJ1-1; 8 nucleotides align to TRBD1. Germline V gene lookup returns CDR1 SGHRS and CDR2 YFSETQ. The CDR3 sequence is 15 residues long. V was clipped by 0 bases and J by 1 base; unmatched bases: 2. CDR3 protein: CASSLGTGSNTEAFF. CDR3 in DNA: TGCGCCAGCAGCTTGGGGACAGGGTCGAACACTGAAGCTTTCTTT. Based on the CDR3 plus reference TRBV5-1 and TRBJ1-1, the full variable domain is KAGVTQTPRYLIKTRGQQVTLSCSPISGHRSVSWYQQTPGQGLQFLFEYFSETQRNKGNFPGRFSGRQFSNSRSEMNVSTLELGDSALYLCASSLGTGSNTEAFFGQGTRLTVV.

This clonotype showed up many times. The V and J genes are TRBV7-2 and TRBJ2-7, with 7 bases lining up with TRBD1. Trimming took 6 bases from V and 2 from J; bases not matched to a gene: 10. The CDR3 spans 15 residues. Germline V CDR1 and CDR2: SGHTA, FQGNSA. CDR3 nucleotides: TGTGCCAGCAGTCCCCCCCGAGACAGGGCCTACGAGCAGTACTTC. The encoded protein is CASSPPRDRAYEQYF. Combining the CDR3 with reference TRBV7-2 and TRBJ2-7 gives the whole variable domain GAGVSQSPSNKVTEKGKDVELRCDPISGHTALYWYRQSLGQGLEFLIYFQGNSAPDKSGLPSDRFSAERTGGSVSTLTIQRTQQEDSAVYLCASSPPRDRAYEQYFGPGTRLTVT.

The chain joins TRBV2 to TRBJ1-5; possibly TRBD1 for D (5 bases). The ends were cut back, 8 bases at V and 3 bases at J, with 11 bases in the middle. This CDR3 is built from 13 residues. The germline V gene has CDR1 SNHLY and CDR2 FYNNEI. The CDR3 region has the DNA TGTGCCAGCGGACATGGTTCCAATCAGCCCCAGCATTTT. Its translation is CASGHGSNQPQHF.